The clone carrying this T cell receptor beta chain was picked up a small number of times. Its antigen is currently unknown. The V gene end was trimmed by 5 bases and the J gene end by 6 bases; junction bases not matched to a gene: 9. Germline loops: CDR1 SGHDT, CDR2 YYEEEE. The CDR3 extends over 16 amino acids. These data belong to a study of radiotherapy plus CTLA-4 blockade in lung cancer. The method was immunoSEQ multiplex PCR; TCRdb's version includes in-frame clones alone and lacks a portion of them. This sample has 30,000 to 45,000 clones, with about two thirds found just once. Study-wide results and limits: TCR clones of tumor origin grew in blood after radiotherapy plus ipilimumab.

The genes are TRBV5-6 and TRBJ1-6; 9 bases fit TRBD1. This TCR was recovered from a human donor with non-small cell lung cancer who had stable disease on radiotherapy plus ipilimumab. The material sequenced was peripheral blood, taken from a patient treated with radiotherapy plus ipilimumab. Here the CDR3 reads CASSPGTGRFNSPLHF. The CDR3 nucleotides are TGTGCCAGCAGTCCCGGGACAGGGAGATTTAATTCACCCCTCCACTTT.